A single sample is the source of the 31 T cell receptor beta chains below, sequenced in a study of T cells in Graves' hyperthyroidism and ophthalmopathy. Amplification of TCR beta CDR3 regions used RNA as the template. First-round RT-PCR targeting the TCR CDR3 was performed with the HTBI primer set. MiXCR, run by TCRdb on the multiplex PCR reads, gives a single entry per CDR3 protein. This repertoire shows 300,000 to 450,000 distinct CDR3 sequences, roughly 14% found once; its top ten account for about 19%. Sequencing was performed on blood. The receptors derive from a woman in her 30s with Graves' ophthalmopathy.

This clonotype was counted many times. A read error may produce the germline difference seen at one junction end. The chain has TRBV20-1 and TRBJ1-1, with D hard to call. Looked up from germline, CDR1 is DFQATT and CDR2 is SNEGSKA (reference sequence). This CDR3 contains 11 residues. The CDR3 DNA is TGCGGTGCTAGCCCCTACACTGAAGCTTTCTTT. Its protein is CGASPYTEAFF.

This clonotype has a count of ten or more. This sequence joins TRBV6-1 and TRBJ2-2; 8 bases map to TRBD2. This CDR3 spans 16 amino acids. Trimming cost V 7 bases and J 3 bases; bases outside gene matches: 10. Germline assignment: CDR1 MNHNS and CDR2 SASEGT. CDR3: CASTLAGGPHTGELFF. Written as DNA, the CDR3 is TGTGCCAGCACCCTTGCGGGGGGACCCCACACCGGGGAGCTGTTTTTT.

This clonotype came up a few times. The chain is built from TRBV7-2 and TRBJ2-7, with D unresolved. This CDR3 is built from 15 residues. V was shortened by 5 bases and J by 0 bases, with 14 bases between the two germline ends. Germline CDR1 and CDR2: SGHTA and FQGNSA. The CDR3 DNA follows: TGTGCCAGCAGCCCTCTCGGACGGCTCTCCTACGAGCAGTACTTC. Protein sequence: CASSPLGRLSYEQYF. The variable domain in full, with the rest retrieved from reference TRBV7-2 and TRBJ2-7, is GAGVSQSPSNKVTEKGKDVELRCDPISGHTALYWYRQSLGQGLEFLIYFQGNSAPDKSGLPSDRFSAERTGGSVSTLTIQRTQQEDSAVYLCASSPLGRLSYEQYFGPGTRLTVT.

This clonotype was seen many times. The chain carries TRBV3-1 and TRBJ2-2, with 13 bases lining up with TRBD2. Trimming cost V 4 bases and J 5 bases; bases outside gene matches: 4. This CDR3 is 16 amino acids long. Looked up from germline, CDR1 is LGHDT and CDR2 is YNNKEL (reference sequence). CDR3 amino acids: CASSRRLAGGTGELFF. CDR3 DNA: TGTGCCAGCAGCCGACGACTAGCGGGGGGAACCGGGGAGCTGTTTTTT.

The chain's CDR3 is CASSLVGAGNTIYF. For the CDR3, the DNA is TGTGCCAGCAGCTTGGTGGGAGCTGGAAACACCATATATTTT. The V call is TRBV5-4, the J call TRBJ1-3; no definite D call. This CDR3 has 14 residues. The germline gives CDR1 SGHNT, CDR2 YYREEE (reference sequence). The V end lost 0 bases, the J end lost 2 bases, and 6 bases lay between the germline ends.

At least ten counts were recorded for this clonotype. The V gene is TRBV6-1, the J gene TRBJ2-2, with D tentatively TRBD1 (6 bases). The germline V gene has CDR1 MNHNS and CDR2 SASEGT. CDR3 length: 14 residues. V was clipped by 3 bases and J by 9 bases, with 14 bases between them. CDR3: CASSDRQVPRELFF. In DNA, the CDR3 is TGTGCCAGCAGTGATCGACAGGTCCCAAGGGAGCTGTTTTTT.

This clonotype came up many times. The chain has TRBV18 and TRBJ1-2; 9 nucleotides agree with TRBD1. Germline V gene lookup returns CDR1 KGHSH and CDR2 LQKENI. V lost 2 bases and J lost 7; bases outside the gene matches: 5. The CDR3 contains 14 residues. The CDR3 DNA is TGTGCCAGCTCACCAAGGACAGGGGTTTCTGGCTACACCTTC. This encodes CASSPRTGVSGYTF.

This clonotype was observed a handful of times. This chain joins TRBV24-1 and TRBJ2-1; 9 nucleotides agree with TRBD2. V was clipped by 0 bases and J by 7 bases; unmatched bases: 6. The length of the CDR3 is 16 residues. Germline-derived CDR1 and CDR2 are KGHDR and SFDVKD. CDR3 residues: CATSDLRAGGLNEQFF. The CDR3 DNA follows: TGTGCCACCAGTGATTTGCGGGCGGGGGGGCTTAATGAGCAGTTCTTC.

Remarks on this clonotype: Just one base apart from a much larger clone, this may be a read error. This CDR3 is CATSRDWGIPYEQYF. For the CDR3, the DNA is TGTGCCACCAGCAGAGATTGGGGGATACCTTACGAGCAGTACTTC. The rearrangement joins TRBV15 to TRBJ2-7; D is possibly TRBD1 or TRBD2 (5 bases each). This CDR3 is built from 15 residues. Germline CDR1 and CDR2: LNHNV and YYDKDF (reference sequence). Trimming shortened V by 0 bases and J by 4 bases, and 13 bases separated the two germline ends.

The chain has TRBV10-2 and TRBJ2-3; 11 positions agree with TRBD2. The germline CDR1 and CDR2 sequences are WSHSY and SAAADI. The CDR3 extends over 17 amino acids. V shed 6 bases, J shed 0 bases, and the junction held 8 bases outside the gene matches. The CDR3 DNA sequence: TGCGCCAGCAGCAAACTAGCGGGGGAAACTAGCACAGATACGCAGTATTTT. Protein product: CASSKLAGETSTDTQYF.

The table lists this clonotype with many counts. CDR3 in amino acids: CASSIFRTGGRNTEAFF. The CDR3 region has the DNA TGTGCCAGTAGTATATTCCGGACAGGGGGAAGGAACACTGAAGCTTTCTTT. V usage is TRBV19 and J usage is TRBJ1-1, with 10 nucleotides matching TRBD1. In germline, CDR1 is LNHDA, CDR2 SQIVND (reference sequence). V trimming: 2 bases; J trimming: 1 base; junction bases outside the gene matches: 7. The CDR3 is 17 amino acids. The full variable domain, in which reference TRBV19 and TRBJ1-1 provide the parts outside the CDR3, is DGGITQSPKYLFRKEGQNVTLSCEQNLNHDAMYWYRQDPGQGLRLIYYSQIVNDFQKGDIAEGYSVSREKKESFPLTVTSAQKNPTAFYLCASSIFRTGGRNTEAFFGQGTRLTVV.

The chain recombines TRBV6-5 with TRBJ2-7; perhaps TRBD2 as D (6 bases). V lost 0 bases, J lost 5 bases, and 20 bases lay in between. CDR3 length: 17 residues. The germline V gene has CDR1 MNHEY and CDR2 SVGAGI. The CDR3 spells CASSYSVGDFSANEQYF. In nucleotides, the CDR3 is TGTGCCAGCAGTTACTCTGTTGGGGACTTCAGCGCCAACGAGCAGTACTTC.

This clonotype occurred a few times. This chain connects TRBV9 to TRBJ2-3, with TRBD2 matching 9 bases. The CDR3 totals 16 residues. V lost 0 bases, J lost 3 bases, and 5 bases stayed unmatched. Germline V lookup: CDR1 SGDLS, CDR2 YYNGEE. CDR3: CASSVERGGGTDTQYF. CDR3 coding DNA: TGTGCCAGCAGCGTAGAGCGCGGGGGGGGTACAGATACGCAGTATTTT. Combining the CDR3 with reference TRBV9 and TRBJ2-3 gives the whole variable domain DSGVTQTPKHLITATGQRVTLRCSPRSGDLSVYWYQQSLDQGLQFLIQYYNGEERAKGNILERFSAQQFPDLHSELNLSSLELGDSALYFCASSVERGGGTDTQYFGPGTRLTVL.

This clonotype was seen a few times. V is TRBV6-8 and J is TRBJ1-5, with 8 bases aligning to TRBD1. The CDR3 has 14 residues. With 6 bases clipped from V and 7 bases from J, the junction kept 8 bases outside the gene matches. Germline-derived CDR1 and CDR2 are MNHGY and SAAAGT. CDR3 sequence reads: CASRRRTGYQPQHF. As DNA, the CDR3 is TGTGCCAGCAGGCGTAGGACAGGGTACCAGCCCCAGCATTTT.

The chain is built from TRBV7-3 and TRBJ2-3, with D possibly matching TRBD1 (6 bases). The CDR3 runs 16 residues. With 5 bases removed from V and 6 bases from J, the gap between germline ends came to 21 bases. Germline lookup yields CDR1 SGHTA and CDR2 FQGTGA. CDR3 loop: CASSRIPTRGLDTQYF. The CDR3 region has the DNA TGTGCCAGCAGCCGTATCCCGACCAGGGGCTTGGATACGCAGTATTTT.

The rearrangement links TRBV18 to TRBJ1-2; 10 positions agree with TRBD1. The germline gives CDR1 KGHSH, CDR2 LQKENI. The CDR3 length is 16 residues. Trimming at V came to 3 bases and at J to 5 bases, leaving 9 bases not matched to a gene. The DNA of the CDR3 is TGTGCCAGCTCACCTATTCCGGGACAGGGGCCGTATGGCTACACCTTC. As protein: CASSPIPGQGPYGYTF.

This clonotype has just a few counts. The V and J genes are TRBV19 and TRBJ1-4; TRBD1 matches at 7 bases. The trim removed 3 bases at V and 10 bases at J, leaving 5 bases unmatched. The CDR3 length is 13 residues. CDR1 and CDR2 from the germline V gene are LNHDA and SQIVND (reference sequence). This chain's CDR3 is CASSIGQELKLFF. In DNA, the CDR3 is TGTGCCAGTAGTATCGGACAGGAACTAAAACTGTTTTTT.

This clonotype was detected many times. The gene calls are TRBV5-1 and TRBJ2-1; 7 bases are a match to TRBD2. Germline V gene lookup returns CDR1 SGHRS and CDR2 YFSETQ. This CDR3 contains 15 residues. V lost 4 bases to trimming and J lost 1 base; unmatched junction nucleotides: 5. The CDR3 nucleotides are TGCGCCAGCAGCATACGGGGGGAATCCTACAATGAGCAGTTCTTC. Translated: CASSIRGESYNEQFF.

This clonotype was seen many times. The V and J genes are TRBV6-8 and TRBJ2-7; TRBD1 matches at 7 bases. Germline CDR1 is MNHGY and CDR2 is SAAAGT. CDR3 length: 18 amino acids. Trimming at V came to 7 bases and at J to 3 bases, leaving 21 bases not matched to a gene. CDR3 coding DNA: TGTGCCAGCACCAACAGGACAGGAGTGACAGGGCATGACTACGAGCAGTACTTC. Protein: CASTNRTGVTGHDYEQYF.

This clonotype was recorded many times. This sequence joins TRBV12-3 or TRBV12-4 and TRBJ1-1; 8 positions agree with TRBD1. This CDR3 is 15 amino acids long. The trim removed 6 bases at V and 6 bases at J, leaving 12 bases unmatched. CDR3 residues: CASRFVGQGRAEAFF. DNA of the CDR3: TGTGCCAGCAGATTTGTCGGACAGGGTCGAGCTGAAGCTTTCTTT.

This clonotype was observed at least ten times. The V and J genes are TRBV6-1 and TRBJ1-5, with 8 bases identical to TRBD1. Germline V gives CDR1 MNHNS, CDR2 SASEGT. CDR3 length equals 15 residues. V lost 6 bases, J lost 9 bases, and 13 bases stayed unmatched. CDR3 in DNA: TGTGCCAGCAGCAGCGGGACAGGAGGGGGTTGGCCCCAGCATTTT. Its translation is CASSSGTGGGWPQHF.

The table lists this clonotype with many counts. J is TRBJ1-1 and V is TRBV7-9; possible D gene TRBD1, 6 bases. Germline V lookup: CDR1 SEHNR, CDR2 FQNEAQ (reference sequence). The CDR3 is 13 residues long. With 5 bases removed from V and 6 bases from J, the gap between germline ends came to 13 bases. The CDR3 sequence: CASSEQGLAEAFF. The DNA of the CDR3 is TGTGCCAGCAGCGAACAGGGTTTGGCTGAAGCTTTCTTT.

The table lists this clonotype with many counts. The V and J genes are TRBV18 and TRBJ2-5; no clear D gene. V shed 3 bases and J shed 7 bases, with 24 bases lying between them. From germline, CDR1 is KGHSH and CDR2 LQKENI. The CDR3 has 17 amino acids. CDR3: CASSPILQRIRPGTQYF. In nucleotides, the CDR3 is TGTGCCAGCTCACCCATACTTCAGCGAATTAGGCCTGGGACCCAGTACTTC.

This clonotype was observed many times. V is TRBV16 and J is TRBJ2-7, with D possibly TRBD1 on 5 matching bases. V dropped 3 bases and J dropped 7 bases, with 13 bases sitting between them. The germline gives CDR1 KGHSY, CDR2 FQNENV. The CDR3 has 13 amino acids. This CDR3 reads CASSQYIPGEQYF. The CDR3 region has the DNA TGTGCCAGCAGCCAGTATATCCCAGGGGAGCAGTACTTC.

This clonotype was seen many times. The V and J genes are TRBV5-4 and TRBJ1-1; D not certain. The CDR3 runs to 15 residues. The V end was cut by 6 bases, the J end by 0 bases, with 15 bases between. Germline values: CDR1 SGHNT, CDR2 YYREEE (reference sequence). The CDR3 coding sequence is TGTGCCAGCAACAACAGCCCCTTCATGAACACTGAAGCTTTCTTT. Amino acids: CASNNSPFMNTEAFF. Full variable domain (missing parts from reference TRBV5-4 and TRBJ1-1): ETGVTQSPTHLIKTRGQQVTLRCSSQSGHNTVSWYQQALGQGPQFIFQYYREEENGRGNFPPRFSGLQFPNYSSELNVNALELDDSALYLCASNNSPFMNTEAFFGQGTRLTVV.

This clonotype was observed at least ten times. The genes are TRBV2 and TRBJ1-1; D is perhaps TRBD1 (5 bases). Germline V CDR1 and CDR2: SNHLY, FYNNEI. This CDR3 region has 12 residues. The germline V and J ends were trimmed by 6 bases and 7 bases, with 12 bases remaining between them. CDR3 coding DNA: TGTGCCAGCAGCGAATGGGACGGTGAAGCTTTCTTT. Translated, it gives CASSEWDGEAFF.

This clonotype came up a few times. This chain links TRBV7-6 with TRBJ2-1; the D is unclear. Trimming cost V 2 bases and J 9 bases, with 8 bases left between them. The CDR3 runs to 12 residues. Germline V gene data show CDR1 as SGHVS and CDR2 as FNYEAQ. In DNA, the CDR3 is TGTGCCAGCAGCTTACTGTCCGGTGAGCAGTTCTTC. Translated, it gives CASSLLSGEQFF.

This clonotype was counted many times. CDR3 residues: CASSDTTVGGSNEKLFF. The CDR3 region has the DNA TGTGCCAGCAGTGACACCACCGTGGGGGGAAGCAATGAAAAACTGTTTTTT. The rearrangement links TRBV2 to TRBJ1-4; a possible D gene is TRBD1 (5 bases). Germline V gene sequence: CDR1 SNHLY, CDR2 FYNNEI. CDR3 length: 17 residues. V shed 3 bases and J shed 5 bases, with 19 bases lying between them. Based on the CDR3 plus reference TRBV2 and TRBJ1-4, the full variable domain is EPEVTQTPSHQVTQMGQEVILRCVPISNHLYFYWYRQILGQKVEFLVSFYNNEISEKSEIFDDQFSVERPDGSNFTLKIRSTKLEDSAMYFCASSDTTVGGSNEKLFFGSGTQLSVL.

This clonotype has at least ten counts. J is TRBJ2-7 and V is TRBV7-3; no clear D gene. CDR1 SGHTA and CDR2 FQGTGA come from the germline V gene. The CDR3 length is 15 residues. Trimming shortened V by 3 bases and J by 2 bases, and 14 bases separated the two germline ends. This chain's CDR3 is CASSFNGRPAYEQYF. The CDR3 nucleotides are TGTGCCAGCAGCTTCAACGGCCGGCCCGCCTACGAGCAGTACTTC.

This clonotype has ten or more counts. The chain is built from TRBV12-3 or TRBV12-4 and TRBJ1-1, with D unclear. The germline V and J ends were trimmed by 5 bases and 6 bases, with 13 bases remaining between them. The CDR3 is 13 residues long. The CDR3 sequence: CASSTPEGAEAFF. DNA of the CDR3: TGTGCCAGCAGTACCCCGGAGGGAGCTGAAGCTTTCTTT.

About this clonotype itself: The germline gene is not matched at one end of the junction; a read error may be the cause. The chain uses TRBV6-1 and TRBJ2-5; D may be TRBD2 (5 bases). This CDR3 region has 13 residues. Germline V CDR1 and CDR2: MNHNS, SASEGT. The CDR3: CASSDHPQPGMNF. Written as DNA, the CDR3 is TGTGCCAGCAGCGACCACCCTCAGCCCGGGATGAACTTC.